Listed here are 24 T cell receptor beta chains from one sample, sequenced in a study of cytomegalovirus exposure and HLA in healthy donors. The PCR had 60 Vbeta and 13 Jbeta primers. Repertoires were generated with immunoSEQ multiplex PCR, while TCRdb's copy carries only in-frame clones and drops some. Here the sample spans 100,000 to 150,000 clones, about two thirds being singletons. Sequenced sample: PBMCs. The origin of the receptors is a woman in her sixties in good health and CMV-seropositive.

The rearrangement joins TRBV19 to TRBJ1-4; 8 bases map to TRBD1. With 5 bases clipped from V and 6 bases from J, the junction kept 8 bases outside the gene matches. The CDR3 runs to 15 residues. Germline lookup yields CDR1 LNHDA and CDR2 SQIVND (reference sequence). CDR3 nucleotide sequence: TGTGCCAGTAGTCTTGCCGGACAGGGCGATGAAAAACTGTTTTTT. Translation gives CASSLAGQGDEKLFF.

Concerning this clone: The sample carries other DNA sequences with the same CDR3. V gene TRBV9 combines with J gene TRBJ1-2; D unclear. Germline V lookup: CDR1 SGDLS, CDR2 YYNGEE. The CDR3 runs to 15 residues. With 0 bases removed from V and 2 bases from J, the gap between germline ends came to 11 bases. Written as DNA, the CDR3 is TGTGCCAGCAGCGTAGTGGCGGGTGCAAACTATGGCTACACCTTC. It encodes CASSVVAGANYGYTF.

This clone was picked up a small number of times. This chain uses TRBV9 with TRBJ1-2; maybe TRBD1 (6 bases). CDR3 length: 15 amino acids. Deletions cut 0 bases from V and 2 bases from J, with 11 bases between. Germline assignment: CDR1 SGDLS and CDR2 YYNGEE. The CDR3: CASSVEGDENYGYTF. In DNA form, the CDR3 reads TGTGCCAGCAGCGTAGAGGGGGATGAGAACTATGGCTACACCTTC. Full variable domain (remainder filled in from reference TRBV9 and TRBJ1-2): DSGVTQTPKHLITATGQRVTLRCSPRSGDLSVYWYQQSLDQGLQFLIQYYNGEERAKGNILERFSAQQFPDLHSELNLSSLELGDSALYFCASSVEGDENYGYTFGSGTRLTVV.

The chain has TRBV10-3 and TRBJ1-5, with unresolved D. CDR1 is ENHRY and CDR2 is SYGVKD in the germline V gene. Deletions cut 8 bases from V and 2 bases from J, with 13 bases between. The CDR3 has 14 amino acids. Here the CDR3 DNA reads TGTGCCATCGGTGTGGAGACCGGCAATCAGCCCCAGCATTTT. It translates to CAIGVETGNQPQHF.

The V and J genes are TRBV28 and TRBJ1-4; possible D gene TRBD1, 5 bases. This CDR3 region has 14 residues. Germline loops: CDR1 MDHEN, CDR2 SYDVKM. The V end lost 5 bases, the J end lost 0 bases, and 7 bases lay between the germline ends. Here the CDR3 DNA reads TGTGCCAGCAGTCGGGGGTCAACTAATGAAAAACTGTTTTTT. Protein sequence: CASSRGSTNEKLFF.

V usage is TRBV7-2 and J usage is TRBJ2-1; 12 positions match TRBD2. J was trimmed by 5 bases and V by 4 bases; bases with no gene match: 12. CDR3 length: 18 amino acids. The V gene's germline CDR1 is SGHTA and CDR2 FQGNSA. DNA for the CDR3: TGTGCCAGCAGCTATATGGGGGCACTAGCGGGGGGTAACAATGAGCAGTTCTTC. This translates into CASSYMGALAGGNNEQFF.

V and J are TRBV6-1 and TRBJ1-1; unclear D gene. Trimming pared 5 bases from V and 0 bases from J, leaving 13 bases between. CDR1 is MNHNS and CDR2 is SASEGT in the germline V gene. The CDR3 spans 15 residues. The CDR3 DNA reads TGTGCCAGCAGTACCGGCACAGTTATGAACACTGAAGCTTTCTTT. It codes for CASSTGTVMNTEAFF.

V and J are TRBV9 and TRBJ2-2; 7 bases fit TRBD2. The CDR3 is 15 amino acids. The V and J ends lost 1 base and 8 bases, in that order; junction bases with no gene match: 8. Per the germline V gene, CDR1 is SGDLS and CDR2 is YYNGEE. CDR3 region: CASSVYSSGVGELFF. CDR3 in DNA: TGTGCCAGCAGCGTATATTCCAGCGGGGTGGGGGAGCTGTTTTTT.

This chain connects TRBV5-1 to TRBJ1-6; D is undetermined. From germline, CDR1 is SGHRS and CDR2 YFSETQ. The CDR3 contains 14 residues. With 1 base removed from V and 5 bases from J, the gap between germline ends came to 7 bases. CDR3 region: CASSLSADNSPLHF. CDR3 sequence (DNA): TGCGCCAGCAGCTTGTCGGCGGATAATTCACCCCTCCACTTT. The variable domain in full, completed from reference TRBV5-1 and TRBJ1-6, reads KAGVTQTPRYLIKTRGQQVTLSCSPISGHRSVSWYQQTPGQGLQFLFEYFSETQRNKGNFPGRFSGRQFSNSRSEMNVSTLELGDSALYLCASSLSADNSPLHFGNGTRLTVT.

This chain uses TRBV9 with TRBJ2-7; possible D gene TRBD1, 6 bases. CDR1 and CDR2 from the germline V gene are SGDLS and YYNGEE. Trimming took 6 bases from V and 0 from J, leaving 10 bases between them. The CDR3 has 13 residues. In nucleotides, the CDR3 is TGTGCCAGCACAGGGGTAGGCTCCTACGAGCAGTACTTC. Translation gives CASTGVGSYEQYF. Together with reference TRBV9 and TRBJ2-7, the CDR3 gives the full variable domain: DSGVTQTPKHLITATGQRVTLRCSPRSGDLSVYWYQQSLDQGLQFLIQYYNGEERAKGNILERFSAQQFPDLHSELNLSSLELGDSALYFCASTGVGSYEQYFGPGTRLTVT.

J is TRBJ2-7 and V is TRBV6-6; TRBD1 aligns across 8 bases. V was clipped by 5 bases and J by 2 bases; unmatched bases: 2. The CDR3 runs 13 residues. Germline V gene data show CDR1 as MNHNY and CDR2 as SVGAGI (reference sequence). CDR3 nucleotide sequence: TGTGCCAGCAGTGTGACAGGGGCCTACGAGCAGTACTTC. Translated, it gives CASSVTGAYEQYF.

This CDR3 is CASSHSHSPGQGVWQPQHF. CDR3 nucleotides: TGTGCCAGCAGCCATTCCCATTCTCCGGGACAGGGGGTTTGGCAGCCCCAGCATTTT. This rearrangement joins TRBV4-2 to TRBJ1-5, with 11 bases lining up with TRBD1. Germline CDR1 LGHNA, CDR2 YNFKEQ. V trimming: 3 bases; J trimming: 7 bases; junction bases outside the gene matches: 17. CDR3 size: 19 residues.

This clone turned up a few times. The chain couples TRBV5-8 to TRBJ2-1, with 8 bases identical to TRBD2. This CDR3 contains 19 residues. J was trimmed by 0 bases and V by 0 bases; bases with no gene match: 11. Germline values: CDR1 SGHTS, CDR2 YDEGEE. The CDR3 nucleotides are TGTGCCAGCAGCTTGGATCCGGGGGGGCCCCACAGCTCCTACAATGAGCAGTTCTTC. Translation gives CASSLDPGGPHSSYNEQFF.

This sequence joins TRBV11-3 and TRBJ2-5; 7 positions match TRBD2. The closer fit of TRBJ2-7 to the DNA end suggests the J call may be wrong. CDR1 is SGHNT and CDR2 is YENEEA in the germline V gene. The CDR3 is 15 residues long. Written as DNA, the CDR3 is TGTGCCAGCAGTTATGATGGAGCGGGGCCCTACGAGCAGTACTTC. It specifies CASSYDGAGPYEQYF.

The chain is built from TRBV9 and TRBJ1-2; a weak D match, TRBD1 (6 bases). V was clipped by 4 bases and J by 7 bases, with 14 bases between them. The germline V gene has CDR1 SGDLS and CDR2 YYNGEE. The CDR3 totals 13 residues. CDR3 DNA sequence: TGTGCCAGCAGCATTCAGGGGATCGGTGGCTACACCTTC. Amino acid sequence: CASSIQGIGGYTF. Full variable domain (outside the CDR3, taken from reference TRBV9 and TRBJ1-2): DSGVTQTPKHLITATGQRVTLRCSPRSGDLSVYWYQQSLDQGLQFLIQYYNGEERAKGNILERFSAQQFPDLHSELNLSSLELGDSALYFCASSIQGIGGYTFGSGTRLTVV.

The chain couples TRBV19 to TRBJ2-1; 9 nucleotides match TRBD1. This CDR3 region has 15 residues. V shed 7 bases and J 8 bases; nucleotides not matched to a gene: 12. Germline CDR1 LNHDA, CDR2 SQIVND (reference sequence). As DNA, the CDR3 is TGTGCCAGTACCAACCGGGACAGGGTCTCTCATGAGCAGTTCTTC. Translated, it gives CASTNRDRVSHEQFF.

V and J are TRBV7-9 and TRBJ1-1; unclear D gene. This CDR3 is built from 13 residues. CDR1 and CDR2 from the germline V gene are SEHNR and FQNEAQ (reference sequence). V was pared by 0 bases and J by 10 bases, with 12 bases between. The CDR3 region has the DNA TGTGCCAGCAGCTTAGCCCTTCCGCGGGGAGCTTTCTTT. Its translation: CASSLALPRGAFF.

The chain has TRBV6-5 and TRBJ1-2; D perhaps matches TRBD1 (6 bases). Germline CDR1 and CDR2: MNHEY and SVGAGI. V lost 2 bases, J lost 8 bases, and 15 bases lay in between. The CDR3 is made up of 14 amino acids. The CDR3 coding sequence is TGTGCCAGCAGTTACGATGGACAGCCCCGGGGCTACACCTTC. Amino acid sequence: CASSYDGQPRGYTF.

The chain links TRBV5-1 to TRBJ2-2; D unresolved. From germline, CDR1 is SGHRS and CDR2 YFSETQ. The CDR3 extends over 15 amino acids. V was cut by 2 bases and J by 1 base, with 9 bases left in between. CDR3 DNA: TGCGCCAGCAGCTTTAGAGCAGGGAACACCGGGGAGCTGTTTTTT. It translates to CASSFRAGNTGELFF.

The CDR3 region is CASSQARGDTYEQYF. The CDR3 DNA follows: TGTGCCAGCAGCCAAGCGCGGGGGGATACCTACGAGCAGTACTTC. This rearrangement joins TRBV4-2 to TRBJ2-7, with 8 bases matching TRBD2. This CDR3 spans 15 amino acids. Germline CDR1 is LGHNA and CDR2 is YNFKEQ. The trim removed 1 base at V and 2 bases at J, leaving 4 bases unmatched.

The V call is TRBV5-4, the J call TRBJ2-7; D gene unclear. From germline, CDR1 is SGHNT and CDR2 YYREEE (reference sequence). This CDR3 is built from 14 residues. V lost 4 bases and J 5 bases, leaving 16 bases between the germline ends. The CDR3 is CASSGILGSDEQYF. CDR3 bases: TGTGCCAGCAGCGGAATCCTAGGCAGCGACGAGCAGTACTTC.

The V and J genes are TRBV28 and TRBJ1-1, with D uncertain. The germline V gene encodes CDR1 MDHEN and CDR2 SYDVKM. V lost 3 bases and J 11 bases, leaving 13 bases between the germline ends. The CDR3 extends over 12 amino acids. The CDR3 region is CASSLKPYEAFF. CDR3 nucleotide sequence: TGTGCCAGCAGTTTGAAGCCGTATGAGGCTTTCTTT.

The rearrangement links TRBV5-5 to TRBJ2-7, with TRBD1 identical over 9 bases. The CDR3 consists of 16 residues. The junction had 7 bases not matched to a gene; V was cut back by 0 bases and J by 3 bases. Germline CDR1 reads SGHKS; CDR2 reads YYEKEE (reference sequence). The CDR3 spells CASSLGLGTGIYEQYF. In DNA form, the CDR3 reads TGTGCCAGCAGCTTGGGTTTAGGGACAGGGATCTACGAGCAGTACTTC.

Only a few counts were recorded for this clone. The chain recombines TRBV6-6 with TRBJ1-4; a possible D gene is TRBD1 (6 bases). The CDR3 loop spans 13 amino acids. The ends were cut back, 7 bases at V and 7 bases at J, with 13 bases in the middle. Germline V CDR1 and CDR2: MNHNY, SVGAGI (reference sequence). The CDR3 DNA reads TGTGCCAGCATCAGGGGACCGAGTGAAAAACTGTTTTTT. It specifies CASIRGPSEKLFF.